The clone carrying this TCR beta chain was detected ten times or more. V lost 2 bases to trimming and J lost 4 bases, with 8 bases between them. Germline V lookup: CDR1 SNHLY, CDR2 FYNNEI. The CDR3 extends over 13 amino acids. The data were obtained in a study of glioma-infiltrating T cells. Using RNA template, CDR3s of TCR alpha and beta were amplified with iRepertoire arm-PCR. Tissue mRNA or PBMC total RNA, about 90-450 ng, went into one-step reverse transcription and amplification. TCRdb processed the multiplex PCR reads anew with MiXCR; each CDR3 protein has one entry. This table has about 93,000 distinct CDR3 sequences, around 42% appearing once.

Sequencing was done on a sample of glioma tissue, nonneoplastic brain tissue, or PBMCs (not recorded which). This TCR came from a human donor with low-grade glioma or glioblastoma, undergoing nonglioma brain surgery, or in good health (not recorded which). V is TRBV2 and J is TRBJ1-1; D gene ambiguous. The CDR3 loop is CASSEIMATEAFF. DNA for the CDR3: TGTGCCAGCAGTGAAATCATGGCCACTGAAGCTTTCTTT.